This is a list of T cell receptor beta chains from one sample in a study of shared clonotypes between healthy human individuals. The data were produced by immunoSEQ multiplex PCR, yet TCRdb's version contains in-frame clones alone and is incomplete. The sample lists about 590,000 clones; about 95% were seen once. Sequencing was carried out using naive CD8+ T cells sorted from blood. All receptors derive from a woman aged 25 to 39 in good health. Each CDR3 is given with its conserved first and last residue. A D gene is named only where the DNA matches it firmly. The listing skips clone size in some rows; elsewhere it reads once, few, many or a size class.

v_call	d_call	clone_size	j_call	cdr3_nt	cdr3_aa
TRBV6-6	TRBD1	.	TRBJ2-7	TGTGCCAGCAGGACTCACGGGGACAGTGTAGCTGAGCAGTACTTC	CASRTHGDSVAEQYF
TRBV28	TRBD1	.	TRBJ1-5	TGTGCCAGCAGTCACCCACGACAGGGGAGCGATCAGCCCCAGCATTTT	CASSHPRQGSDQPQHF
TRBV28	TRBD1	.	TRBJ1-5	TGTGCCAGCAGTTCACAAGGGGGCGGTCAGCCCCAGCATTTT	CASSSQGGGQPQHF
TRBV5-6	.	.	TRBJ2-6	TGTGCCAGCAGCTTGGGCAGGGTCCTATCTGGGGCCAACGTCCTGACTTTC	CASSLGRVLSGANVLTF
TRBV2	TRBD1	.	TRBJ2-1	TGTGCCAGCAGTGACGTCAGGGGGCGGGGTGAGCAGTTCTTC	CASSDVRGRGEQFF
TRBV28	TRBD1	.	TRBJ2-5	TGTGCCAGCAGTCCCCGGACAGGGGGCGGGGGCCAAGAGACCCAGTACTTC	CASSPRTGGGGQETQYF
TRBV27	.	.	TRBJ2-2	TGTGCCAGCAGTTTATTCTCCGGGACATCGAACACCGGGGAGCTGTTTTTT	CASSLFSGTSNTGELFF
TRBV7-9	TRBD1	.	TRBJ1-5	TGTGCCAGCAGCGACGGGACAGGCTGGAAACAGCCCCAGCATTTT	CASSDGTGWKQPQHF
TRBV5-4	.	.	TRBJ2-5	TGTGCCAGCAGCCCCGGACGGAGCCAAGAGACCCAGTACTTC	CASSPGRSQETQYF
TRBV28	.	.	TRBJ2-3	TGTGCCAGCAGTCCTCCCGATATGGGGGTTAGCACAGATACGCAGTATTTT	CASSPPDMGVSTDTQYF
TRBV13	TRBD2	.	TRBJ2-3	TGTGCCAGCAGCTCCGGACTAGCGGGAGTTCGGGATACGCAGTATTTT	CASSSGLAGVRDTQYF
TRBV15	.	.	TRBJ2-1	TGTGCCACCAGCAGCATTCTCACCTACAATGAGCAGTTCTTC	CATSSILTYNEQFF
TRBV28	.	.	TRBJ2-1	TGTGCCAGTGTGGGGCTGGAGACCTACAATGAGCAGTTCTTC	CASVGLETYNEQFF
TRBV4-1	TRBD1	.	TRBJ2-1	TGCGCCAGCAGCCAAGATCGACAGCATTCCTCAGGGGGGCAGTTCTTC	CASSQDRQHSSGGQFF
TRBV5-4	.	.	TRBJ1-1	TGTGCCAGCAGCTCGGACACCCCTGAAGCTTTCTTT	CASSSDTPEAFF
TRBV30	.	few	TRBJ1-1	TGTGCCTGGAGTGTTAGGGAGGGGAACCCTGAAGCTTTCTTT	CAWSVREGNPEAFF
TRBV10-2	.	once	TRBJ2-2	TGCGCCAGCAGTCTAAAGGGACGGGGTTCCGGGGAGCTGTTTTTT	CASSLKGRGSGELFF
TRBV5-5	.	.	TRBJ2-7	TGTGCCAGCAGCTGGGATGACGGACAGTCCTACGAGCAGTACTTC	CASSWDDGQSYEQYF
TRBV27	.	.	TRBJ2-5	TGTGCCAGCAGTTTATACCCCGGGACTCGGGAAGAGACCCAGTACTTC	CASSLYPGTREETQYF
TRBV30	.	.	TRBJ2-7	TGTGCCTGGAGGAGAAAGGGGGAGGCCTACGAGCAGTACTTC	CAWRRKGEAYEQYF
TRBV28	TRBD2	.	TRBJ2-1	TGTGCCAGCAGTTACCAGATAGCGGGAAGAGAGCAGTTCTTC	CASSYQIAGREQFF
TRBV4-1	.	.	TRBJ1-1	TGCGCCAGCAGCCACCCGGTGACAGCAATGAACACTGAAGCTTTCTTT	CASSHPVTAMNTEAFF
TRBV27	TRBD1	.	TRBJ2-5	TGTGCCAGCAGTTCCAACAGGGGTCAAGAGACCCAGTACTTC	CASSSNRGQETQYF